Following are 12 T cell receptor beta chains from one sample sequenced in a study of T cell repertoires in aging, cancer and after chemotherapy. Rearranged V-D-J TRB sequences were amplified with a mixed TRB-A/B primer pool. TCRdb used MiXCR to reprocess the multiplex PCR reads, holding one entry per CDR3 protein. The sample comprises 1,800 or so distinct CDR3 sequences, roughly a third of which are singletons, and less than 9% rests with the top ten. TCR beta rearrangements were amplified from peripheral blood genomic DNA. Sequencing was done on a sample of blood. All receptors come from a human donor with a solid tumor.

V and J are TRBV7-2 and TRBJ1-2; D unclear. The CDR3 loop spans 13 amino acids. Trimming stripped 3 bases from V and 5 bases from J, with 10 bases between. Germline CDR1 and CDR2: SGHTA and FQGNSA. As DNA, the CDR3 is TGTGCCAGCAGCTTTGGAACTGAGTATGGCTACACCTTC. It translates to CASSFGTEYGYTF.

The V call is TRBV18, the J call TRBJ1-2; no firm D call. This CDR3 region has 13 residues. Per the germline V gene, CDR1 is KGHSH and CDR2 is LQKENI. The germline V and J ends were trimmed by 2 bases and 3 bases, with 7 bases remaining between them. The CDR3 nucleotides read TGTGCCAGCTCACCAACCGACTACTATGGCTACACCTTC. Protein product: CASSPTDYYGYTF. The full variable domain, with the rest looked up from reference TRBV18 and TRBJ1-2, is NAGVMQNPRHLVRRRGQEARLRCSPMKGHSHVYWYRQLPEEGLKFMVYLQKENIIDESGMPKERFSAEFPKEGPSILRIQQVVRGDSAAYFCASSPTDYYGYTFGSGTRLTVV.

This sequence joins TRBV27 and TRBJ1-2, with D uncertain. The CDR3 contains 13 residues. V was cut by 5 bases and J by 5 bases, with 12 bases left in between. The germline CDR1 and CDR2 sequences are MNHEY and SMNVEV (reference sequence). CDR3 sequence: CASSQRHGYGYTF. The CDR3 nucleotides are TGTGCCAGCAGTCAACGACACGGGTATGGCTACACCTTC.

The sample holds one count of this clonotype. One end of the junction is discordant with germline, which a read error may explain. DNA of the CDR3: TGTGCCAGCACCTTGCTTGCAGGACCCAAAGAGACCCAGTACTTC. Translated: CASTLLAGPKETQYF. The chain carries TRBV5-6 and TRBJ2-5; D unclear. The CDR3 totals 15 residues. Germline values: CDR1 SGHDT, CDR2 YYEEEE.

The chain joins TRBV5-6 to TRBJ2-7; D is uncertain. Per the germline V gene, CDR1 is SGHDT and CDR2 is YYEEEE. The V gene lost 2 bases and the J gene lost 7 bases, with 7 bases spanning the gap. The length of the CDR3 is 11 residues. Here the CDR3 DNA reads TGTGCCAGCAGCTTAAATGGTGAGCAGTACTTC. This translates into CASSLNGEQYF.

This chain joins TRBV20-1 and TRBJ2-5; the match to TRBD2 covers 13 bases. CDR1 is DFQATT and CDR2 is SNEGSKA in the germline V gene (reference sequence). This CDR3 region has 16 residues. The V gene end was trimmed by 0 bases and the J gene end by 2 bases; junction bases not matched to a gene: 3. The CDR3 coding sequence is TGCAGTGCTAGAGATGTGACTAGCGGGAGGCAAGAGACCCAGTACTTC. It yields the protein CSARDVTSGRQETQYF.

Sample share makes this clonotype large. The chain combines TRBV6-1 with TRBJ2-1, with 11 nucleotides matching TRBD2. The V gene end was trimmed by 5 bases and the J gene end by 7 bases; junction bases not matched to a gene: 10. This CDR3 spans 16 amino acids. The germline gives CDR1 MNHNS, CDR2 SASEGT. CDR3: CASSRLTSGVGNEQFF. CDR3 bases: TGTGCCAGCAGTCGTTTGACTAGCGGGGTAGGGAATGAGCAGTTCTTC.

This clonotype turned up a few times. The V and J genes are TRBV6-5 and TRBJ2-7; perhaps TRBD2 as D (6 bases). V gave up 7 bases and J gave up 0 bases, with 10 bases separating them. There are 13 residues in the CDR3. Germline CDR1 MNHEY, CDR2 SVGAGI. CDR3 residues: CASTKAGSYEQYF. The CDR3 nucleotides read TGTGCCAGCACTAAAGCGGGCTCCTACGAGCAGTACTTC.

There are a few counts of this clonotype. V gene TRBV6-5 combines with J gene TRBJ2-7; TRBD1 aligns across 7 bases. The CDR3 is 11 amino acids. Germline V lookup: CDR1 MNHEY, CDR2 SVGAGI. V trimming: 6 bases; J trimming: 10 bases; junction bases outside the gene matches: 6. CDR3 in DNA: TGTGCCAGCAGCTCTGGGGACAGACAGTACTTC. It specifies CASSSGDRQYF.

This clonotype was seen a handful of times. This chain connects TRBV5-6 to TRBJ2-2; TRBD1 is a possible D gene (6 bases). CDR3 length: 14 amino acids. Trimming removed 3 bases from V and 6 bases from J, with 12 bases in between. Looked up from germline, CDR1 is SGHDT and CDR2 is YYEEEE. The CDR3: CASSSEGGSGELFF. CDR3 nucleotides: TGTGCCAGCAGCTCGGAAGGGGGTTCCGGGGAGCTGTTTTTT.

This clonotype was recorded a few times. The chain is built from TRBV19 and TRBJ2-1; 8 bases are a match to TRBD1. Germline CDR1 LNHDA, CDR2 SQIVND (reference sequence). Losses at the gene ends were 3 bases for V and 9 bases for J; bases not matched to a gene: 7. The CDR3 totals 14 residues. The CDR3 DNA sequence: TGTGCCAGTAGTATTTGGCAGGGGGCAGGTGAGCAGTTCTTC. The encoded protein is CASSIWQGAGEQFF.

The chain links TRBV7-2 to TRBJ1-2; D is uncertain. The CDR3 runs to 13 residues. The germline V gene encodes CDR1 SGHTA and CDR2 FQGNSA. Trimming stripped 1 base from V and 3 bases from J, with 6 bases between. The CDR3 bases are TGTGCCAGCAGCTTAGGCCAGTACTATGGCTACACCTTC. As protein: CASSLGQYYGYTF. The full variable domain, its missing parts supplied by reference TRBV7-2 and TRBJ1-2, is GAGVSQSPSNKVTEKGKDVELRCDPISGHTALYWYRQSLGQGLEFLIYFQGNSAPDKSGLPSDRFSAERTGGSVSTLTIQRTQQEDSAVYLCASSLGQYYGYTFGSGTRLTVV.